Below, 18 T cell receptor beta chains from the same sample are listed, as sequenced in a study of T cells in Graves' hyperthyroidism and ophthalmopathy (dated by TCRdb to between 2018 and 2021). Receptor libraries were prepared by multiplex PCR. Sequenced on an Illumina HiSeq 2000. The TCR beta CDR3 regions were amplified from RNA transcripts. A first-round RT-PCR of the TCR CDR3 used the HTBI primer set with the Qiagen OneStep RT-PCR kit. The public reads were reprocessed in TCRdb via fastp at Q25 and MiXCR, keeping in-frame beta chains. For every CDR3 protein sequence, its rows merge into one entry that carries the most common genes and DNA. This sample lists over 500,000 distinct CDR3 sequences; about 16% were detected once. Over 25% of the sample is in the top ten clones. Sequencing input: blood. The source of these receptors is a woman in her thirties with Graves' ophthalmopathy.

Many counts were recorded for this clonotype. The chain links TRBV29-1 to TRBJ2-7; 11 nucleotides agree with TRBD2. In germline, CDR1 is SQVTM, CDR2 ANQGSEA. This CDR3 is built from 15 residues. The V segment lost 3 bases and the J segment 3 bases; nucleotides outside the gene matches: 7. The CDR3 region has the DNA TGCAGCGTTGATGCGGCTAGCGGGAGGAGCTACGAGCAGTACTTC. Its translation: CSVDAASGRSYEQYF.

This clonotype was seen only a few times. The V gene is TRBV20-1, the J gene TRBJ2-5, with TRBD2 matching over 7 bases. Germline CDR1 reads DFQATT; CDR2 reads SNEGSKA (reference sequence). This CDR3 is 14 amino acids long. With V trimmed by 5 bases and J by 6 bases, 12 bases remained unmatched. The CDR3: CSAHRGGSIKTQYF. CDR3 coding DNA: TGCAGTGCTCACCGGGGCGGGAGCATCAAGACCCAGTACTTC.

Regarding this clonotype: A much larger clone differs by one base, so this may be a read error. The gene calls are TRBV30 and TRBJ2-3, with 11 bases matching TRBD2. V gave up 0 bases and J gave up 3 bases; unmatched junction bases: 5. This CDR3 contains 16 residues. Germline CDR1 and CDR2: GTSNPN and SVGIG (reference sequence). The CDR3 is CAWSVAGTSGTDTQYF. The CDR3, as DNA: TGTGCCTGGAGTGTCGCCGGGACTAGCGGAACAGATACGCAGTATTTT.

This clonotype has a count of ten or more. V and J are TRBV7-8 and TRBJ2-1; TRBD2 matches at 13 bases. Trimming at V came to 5 bases and at J to 7 bases, leaving 20 bases not matched to a gene. The CDR3 runs to 20 residues. Germline CDR1 reads SGHVS; CDR2 reads FQNEAQ. The CDR3 here is CASSRHLARRTSGSWNEQFF. CDR3 coding DNA: TGTGCCAGCAGCCGACATTTAGCTAGAAGGACTAGCGGGAGTTGGAATGAGCAGTTCTTC.

This clonotype came up many times. The rearrangement joins TRBV20-1 to TRBJ2-6; the D is unclear. The CDR3 length is 16 residues. Looked up from germline, CDR1 is DFQATT and CDR2 is SNEGSKA (reference sequence). V was cut by 1 base and J by 2 bases, with 12 bases left in between. The CDR3 DNA follows: TGCAGTGCTAGAGGTCTGCACGCCCCTGGGGCCAACGTCCTGACTTTC. Translation gives CSARGLHAPGANVLTF.

V usage is TRBV19 and J usage is TRBJ1-1; D gene uncertain. Per the germline V gene, CDR1 is LNHDA and CDR2 is SQIVND (reference sequence). This CDR3 region has 18 residues. V gave up 0 bases and J gave up 1 base, with 18 bases separating them. CDR3: CASSIDLFTRHQNTEAFF. CDR3 nucleotides: TGTGCCAGTAGTATAGATCTATTTACAAGACATCAGAACACTGAAGCTTTCTTT. Using reference TRBV19 and TRBJ1-1 for the parts outside the CDR3, the full variable domain is DGGITQSPKYLFRKEGQNVTLSCEQNLNHDAMYWYRQDPGQGLRLIYYSQIVNDFQKGDIAEGYSVSREKKESFPLTVTSAQKNPTAFYLCASSIDLFTRHQNTEAFFGQGTRLTVV.

To note about this clonotype: This may come from a read error, since a much larger clone is one base off. The chain has TRBV5-1 and TRBJ1-6; TRBD1 aligns across 8 bases. CDR3 size: 13 residues. Germline V CDR1 and CDR2: SGHRS, YFSETQ. The CDR3, as DNA: TGCGCCAGCAGCTTGGACAGGGGGTCACCCCCCCACTTT. It encodes CASSLDRGSPPHF. Together with reference TRBV5-1 and TRBJ1-6, the CDR3 gives the full variable domain: KAGVTQTPRYLIKTRGQQVTLSCSPISGHRSVSWYQQTPGQGLQFLFEYFSETQRNKGNFPGRFSGRQFSNSRSEMNVSTLELGDSALYLCASSLDRGSPPHFGNGTRLTVT.

This clonotype was seen at least ten times. J is TRBJ1-6 and V is TRBV20-1; D remains unclear. Trimming took 0 bases from V and 10 from J, leaving 16 bases between them. The CDR3 consists of 15 residues. Germline loops: CDR1 DFQATT, CDR2 SNEGSKA (reference sequence). CDR3 bases: TGCAGTGCTAGAGATCACGGTGGTAAAAGGTCACCCCTCCACTTT. It is translated as CSARDHGGKRSPLHF.

At least ten counts were recorded for this clonotype. This chain links TRBV12-5 with TRBJ2-1; perhaps TRBD2 as D (6 bases). Trimming cost V 4 bases and J 4 bases, with 17 bases left between them. The length of the CDR3 is 16 residues. Germline CDR1 is LGHNT and CDR2 is FRNRAP. For the CDR3, the DNA is TGTGCTAGTGGTTACTGGGCCGGGGGTTTATACAATGAGCAGTTCTTC. Translating it yields CASGYWAGGLYNEQFF.

The table lists this clonotype with a few counts. A single base separates this from a much larger clone, so it may be a read error. V gene TRBV5-5 combines with J gene TRBJ1-6; D is undetermined. Trimming stripped 9 bases from V and 0 bases from J, with 7 bases between. The CDR3 runs 13 residues. CDR1 is SGHKS, CDR2 YYEKEE, per germline (reference sequence). Here the CDR3 DNA reads TGTGCCACCATGAGCTCCTATAATTCACCCCTCCACTTT. Its translation is CATMSSYNSPLHF.

To note about this clonotype: The junction shows a germline mismatch at one end, possibly a read error. The V and J genes are TRBV10-2 and TRBJ2-1; D is possibly TRBD1 (6 bases). The germline CDR1 and CDR2 sequences are WSHSY and SAAADI. CDR3 length equals 13 residues. DNA of the CDR3: TGCGCCAGCCGTGAGCAGGGGCGCGATGAGCAGTTCTTC. This encodes CASREQGRDEQFF.

Ten or more counts support this clonotype. The CDR3 region has the DNA TGTGCCAGCGGTGGGACGTACGAGCAGTACTTC. It codes for CASGGTYEQYF. The V and J genes are TRBV2 and TRBJ2-7; D assignment may be TRBD1 or TRBD2 (5 bases each). The CDR3 contains 11 residues. Germline CDR1 SNHLY, CDR2 FYNNEI. V was pared by 8 bases and J by 4 bases, with 9 bases between.

The chain is built from TRBV15 and TRBJ2-7, with 9 bases lining up with TRBD1. CDR1 and CDR2 from the germline V gene are LNHNV and YYDKDF (reference sequence). The J segment lost 0 bases and the V segment lost 5 bases, leaving 11 bases of the junction unmatched. CDR3 length equals 17 residues. Here the CDR3 DNA reads TGTGCCACCAGCGCTGGGGGGGCGGGACAGGGCTCCTACGAGCAGTACTTC. Encoded protein: CATSAGGAGQGSYEQYF.

The chain is built from TRBV4-3 and TRBJ2-3; 7 bases line up with TRBD2. The CDR3 is 19 amino acids. V shed 0 bases, J shed 5 bases, and the junction held 17 bases outside the gene matches. From germline, CDR1 is LGHNA and CDR2 YSLEER. The CDR3 loop reads CASSQEVWAATSALDTQYF. For the CDR3, the DNA is TGCGCCAGCAGCCAAGAAGTTTGGGCTGCTACTAGCGCGCTAGATACGCAGTATTTT.

CDR3 bases: TGTGCCAGCAGCGTAGAACCGGGGCCATCCCTCTATAGCAATCAGCCCCAGCATTTT. It codes for CASSVEPGPSLYSNQPQHF. The V call is TRBV9, the J call TRBJ1-5, with D possibly being TRBD1 (5 bases). Germline CDR1 is SGDLS and CDR2 is YYNGEE. The ends were cut back, 0 bases at V and 0 bases at J, with 19 bases in the middle. The CDR3 sequence is 19 residues long.

The gene calls are TRBV6-6 and TRBJ2-1; TRBD2 agrees at 7 bases. Losses at the gene ends were 0 bases for V and 9 bases for J; bases not matched to a gene: 2. CDR3 length: 13 amino acids. Looked up from germline, CDR1 is MNHNY and CDR2 is SVGAGI (reference sequence). CDR3 protein: CASSYSREAEQFF. The CDR3 DNA is TGTGCCAGCAGTTACTCCCGGGAGGCTGAGCAGTTCTTC.

With respect to this clonotype: Just one base apart from a much larger clone, this may be a read error. The V and J genes are TRBV6-2 or TRBV6-3 and TRBJ2-5, with a tentative D call TRBD1 (5 bases). Trimming shortened V by 2 bases and J by 2 bases, and 12 bases separated the two germline ends. This CDR3 region has 15 residues. From germline, CDR1 is MNHEY and CDR2 SVGEGT. The CDR3 DNA follows: TGTGCCAGCAGTTACGGATCAGGGTGGCAAGAGACCCAGTACTTC. Its translation: CASSYGSGWQETQYF.

The table lists this clonotype with many counts. The CDR3 spells CASSLGEGTHTGELFF. The CDR3 nucleotides read TGTGCCAGCAGCTTGGGGGAGGGGACGCACACCGGGGAGCTGTTTTTT. The gene calls are TRBV5-8 and TRBJ2-2, with TRBD2 matching over 7 bases. This CDR3 comprises 16 residues. The V gene end was trimmed by 0 bases and the J gene end by 3 bases; junction bases not matched to a gene: 5. Germline V gene lookup returns CDR1 SGHTS and CDR2 YDEGEE. Variable domain in full (rest from reference TRBV5-8 and TRBJ2-2): EAGVTQSPTHLIKTRGQQATLRCSPISGHTSVYWYQQALGLGLQFLLWYDEGEERNRGNFPPRFSGRQFPNYSSELNVNALELEDSALYLCASSLGEGTHTGELFFGEGSRLTVL.